This TCR beta chain was sequenced during a study of cytomegalovirus exposure and HLA in healthy donors (dated by TCRdb to the late 2010s). About the study as a whole: According to an earlier analysis of a few hundred of the donors, roughly 180 million T cells yielded 90 million to 130 million unique TCR beta sequences and 250 to 350 Gb of sequence data. Approximately 300 gigabases of sequencing data and around 90 million unique TCR sequences made up an early release that covered 640 HLA-typed donors. The genetic ancestry cluster associated with self-reported Caucasian donors included 70% to 85% of the 300 to 400 genotyped donors. The study aimed to test whether cataloging public T cell receptors could reveal signatures of past pathogen exposure. The T cell repertoires of 666 subjects were profiled by immunosequencing and related to cytomegalovirus serostatus. Along with the approximately 700-subject first cohort, a separate validation cohort of 120 different subjects was used. The study combined high-throughput TCR immunosequencing, statistical association of individual TCRs with disease status, and machine learning to predict cytomegalovirus infection status. To study patterns of TCR occurrence, a later analysis re-analyzed previously published TCR beta repertoires from several hundred donors and added high-resolution HLA genotyping. In the later analysis, no new phenotypic data were used to find candidate immune exposures; instead, reliance was placed on TCR beta sequences and their occurrence across donors. An earlier analysis of more than 450 of the donors used high-throughput TCR beta sequencing to judge whether each TCR beta V gene segment behaved as functional or pseudogenic. Donor age, sex, ethnicity and CMV serostatus were compiled alongside the repertoire data. A later genetic analysis took genome-wide SNP genotypes for about three fifths of the roughly 700 donors and used that subset as a discovery cohort. Every discovery cohort repertoire had been produced on one sequencing platform. Both class I and class II loci were covered by HLA typing, at four-digit resolution. Typing coverage differed by locus: A, B, C, DRB1 and DQB1 were typed in roughly 629-630 donors, DQA1 in roughly 510, DPA1 in 600 to 610, and DPB1 in 450 to 480. Roughly five DR-DQ haplotypes were handled as single units for association and clustering, since linkage in the cohort was strong. Among 398 genotyped donors of the cohort, an average of approximately 240,000 unique TCR beta nucleotide sequences was sequenced per donor, of which about 19% were non-productive. Findings and caveats that apply to the study as a whole: In a later analysis, the rate of TCR association differed among HLA loci, with DRB1 alleles having the most associated TCRs and HLA-C alleles having the fewest. The classifier was reported to diagnose cytomegalovirus status with high specificity and sensitivity in both the original cohort and the validation cohort. A further reported finding was that TCR beta sequences accurately predicted the HLA-A and HLA-B alleles for most subjects in the first cohort. In a later analysis, several top co-occurrence clusters were reported to appear linked to parvovirus B19, influenza, CMV and Epstein-Barr virus. Compared with equally common non-associated chains, HLA-associated TCR beta chains in a later analysis were more clonally expanded and had lower generation probabilities. When HLA alleles, especially DR and DQ, strongly co-occurred, TCR associations were difficult to assign to individual alleles. Because counts were too low, about 15 rarely observed V segments, including chromosome 9 orphons, were left out of the earlier analysis of a few hundred of the donors. In the study, approximately 160 TCR beta chains were listed as associated with cytomegalovirus. The presence/absence analyses assumed that sequencing depth was roughly uniform across donors, and that assumption may not be true. The authors suggested that the approach could potentially be generalized to other disease states and immunological phenotypes. In a later analysis, some 18,000 TCR beta sequences were associated with specific HLA alleles at a false discovery rate of 0.05. In a later genetic analysis, fewer N-insertions in productive TCRs were reported among donors in an Asian-associated ancestry cluster than the approximately 670-donor mean. The cohort was sequenced for TCR beta chains only, and without alpha or paired-chain data the features that could be detected were limited. Some IMGT-functional V segments, including TRBV6-2 and TRBV6-3, could not be distinguished by the 87-base-pair reads and were therefore excluded. The only immune exposure information available for the cohort was CMV serostatus. According to a later analysis, most CMV-associated TCR beta chains appeared to be HLA-restricted, and the HLA associations seemed to be driven largely by CMV exposure. Correlated functional status among segregating V segments might reflect linkage disequilibrium, but an unknown experimental factor could not be ruled out. Because HLA typing was unavailable for some donors at each locus, only the typed subset was used in association tests. In an earlier analysis of some 640 of the donors, most TCR beta V segments were observed in productive rearrangements about 87% or about 30% of the time, broadly matching IMGT annotations. A few of the identified cytomegalovirus-associated TCR beta chains were confirmed in vitro to be specific for cytomegalovirus antigens. A group of highly shared sequence variants was considered likely to be a technical artifact of the sequencing pipeline. V-gene and J-gene trimming of TCR beta chains was associated with a missense DCLRE1C variant in a later genetic analysis, and the association was replicated in an independent cohort. Across donors, most TCR sequences were observed very rarely, whereas some public TCRs were present in many individuals.

The cohort comprised several hundred healthy bone marrow donors. At the time of sampling, all cohort members were nominally healthy, though unrecorded immune exposures were likely present. The donor tested CMV seropositive, placing the donor among the roughly 270 seropositive members of the cohort. A peripheral blood sample was provided by each donor, and peripheral blood mononuclear cells were used for TCR beta sequencing. The Qiagen DNeasy Blood Extraction Kit was used to extract genomic DNA from the blood cell samples. CDR1 and CDR2, per the germline V gene, are ENHRY and SYGVKD. The CDR3 goes from the cysteine to the phenylalanine over 16 residues. Kept here is only the CDR3 DNA, which spans 48 bases and is read in frame from base 1. Between the V and J ends, shortened by 2 bases and 6 bases respectively, the junction contains 17 bases. Library preparation employed the immunoSEQ multiplex PCR assay. For the multiplex PCR, a mixture combining 60 forward primers for TCR Vbeta segments and 13 reverse primers for TCR Jbeta segments was used. The CDR3 region of rearranged TCR beta genes was amplified from genomic DNA by a multiplex PCR assay. On the Illumina HiSeq System, the amplified TCR beta libraries were sequenced as 87-base-pair reads. The published analysis was carried out like this. A later analysis counted tens of millions of unique TCR beta chains across the 700 or so repertoires, and roughly 10 million of these chains were shared by at least two donors. Raw reads were error-corrected and collapsed into unique sequences with a nearest-neighbor algorithm that merged closely related sequences to remove PCR and sequencing errors. Alignment of CDR3 sequences to IMGT reference sequences was used to assign V, D and J gene segments. For a sequence to be retained, at least a six-nucleotide match to both a V gene segment and a J gene segment was required. A rearrangement counted as productive if the CDR3 had no stop codons and remained in frame with V and J, and every other rearrangement counted as non-productive. Following IMGT convention, CDR3 was defined as the stretch from the second conserved V-encoded cysteine up to the conserved J-encoded phenylalanine. Sequences without an unambiguous match to a single V gene segment were excluded from the earlier analysis of about 600 of the donors. In an earlier analysis of roughly 600 of the donors, a V segment was called functional when productive rearrangements were above 56.7%, and segregating when the standard deviation between donors exceeded 5%. A statistical classification framework was built to diagnose cytomegalovirus status from the catalog of TCR beta chain sequences. In a later analysis, TCR nucleotide sequences were compared against IMGT/GENE-DB human TR gene sequences so that V and J genes could be assigned. The TCRdist pipeline was used in a later analysis to assign CDR3 sequences and most-parsimonious VDJ recombination scenarios. In a later analysis, each TCR beta chain was defined by its CDR3 amino acid sequence together with its V-gene family, and reads lacking a unique V-gene family were excluded. A later analysis removed 592 highly shared, low-generation-probability nucleotide sequences to deal with suspected cross-contamination and a sequencing artifact. In a later analysis, a clonal expansion index was calculated for each public chain from normalized within-repertoire ranks of inferred template counts. In a later analysis, generation probabilities were computed using a VDJ recombination model fitted to out-of-frame rearrangements, and the results were checked against IGoR. In a later analysis, TCR-TCR, TCR-HLA and TCR-CMV co-occurrence was scored with hypergeometric tests, and a repertoire-size bias correction was applied to TCR pairs. In a later analysis, false discovery rates were estimated by permuting HLA or CMV assignments 20 times. In a later analysis, co-occurring TCRs were grouped using DBSCAN, and TCRdist sequence similarity was added for clustering within HLA-allele-positive subsets. Co-occurrence clustering excluded repertoires with fewer than 30,000 or more than 120,000 public chains, plus five with anomalous nucleotide sharing. In TCRdb, the immuneACCESS table is reduced to in-frame sequences with V and J assigned. These tables do not hold every clone; where another copy was compared, an unresolved V gene accounts for under half, and the others remain unexplained. V and J calls and clone size come straight from that table; D and trimming were deduced from the DNA. In all, the sample holds 160,000 or so clones, and around 77% of those were seen once. The biggest ten clones account for 3% to 4.5% of the sample.

Worth noting for this clone: The clone's antigen remains unknown. No much larger clone exists at a distance of one base, and base qualities are not known.

The chain employs TRBV10-3 and TRBJ2-1, with TRBD1 tentatively as D gene (8 bases match). This TCR was sampled from a man younger than 45 in good health and CMV-seropositive. Material: PBMCs. The CDR3 region: CAISEPGQGGVNEQFF. At the DNA level, the sequence is TGTGCCATCAGTGAGCCCGGACAGGGAGGGGTCAATGAGCAGTTCTTC.